This TCR beta chain originates from a study of T cell responses to AZD1222 COVID-19 vaccine. About the study: Both about-4-week and about-12-week second-dose recipients were combined. Notes on the study in general: Donors in the cohort were predominantly white British and more often female, and clonal diversity was possibly underestimated. Elevations in Spike-specific TCR breadth and depth followed administration of two AZD1222 doses. In all cases, repertoires were sampled only after the peak T cell response.

CDR1 MNHEY and CDR2 SVGAGI come from the germline V gene. V was clipped by 5 bases and J by 5 bases; unmatched bases: 8. This CDR3 is built from 14 residues. This clone was observed a handful of times. Its cognate antigen is unknown. The method was immunoSEQ multiplex PCR; TCRdb's version includes in-frame clones alone and lacks a portion of them. This table holds roughly 120,000 clones, just under 90% found once. The origin of this receptor is an adult in good health. The chain has TRBV6-5 and TRBJ2-7; 8 bases align to TRBD1. Material: peripheral blood, obtained on day 0 of AZD1222 vaccination. CDR3 DNA sequence: TGTGCCAGCAGTAAAAACAGGGGGTGGAACGAGCAGTACTTC. Amino acid sequence: CASSKNRGWNEQYF.